Shown below are 27 T cell receptor beta chains from a single sample sequenced in a study of blood T cell repertoires in COVID-19. Only in-frame clones appear in the TCRdb table, and some are missing; sequencing was by immunoSEQ multiplex PCR. The data hold about 120,000 clones, with 65% to 90% observed a single time. The sample consisted of peripheral blood. All receptors derive from a woman older than 75 with acute or convalescent COVID-19.

This clone came up once. CDR3 residues: CASLRGTDNYGYTF. The CDR3 DNA is TGTGCCAGCCTCAGGGGTACGGACAACTATGGCTACACCTTC. The genes are TRBV2 and TRBJ1-2; D may be TRBD1 (6 bases). The CDR3 runs 14 residues. The V end lost 8 bases, the J end lost 2 bases, and 15 bases lay between the germline ends. Germline V gives CDR1 SNHLY, CDR2 FYNNEI.

The chain recombines TRBV4-3 with TRBJ2-7; 9 nucleotides match TRBD1. This CDR3 has 16 amino acids. Germline V CDR1 and CDR2: LGHNA, YSLEER. V lost 0 bases and J lost 3; bases outside the gene matches: 6. The CDR3 bases are TGCGCCAGCAGCCAAGACGGGACAGGGCCTTTCTACGAGCAGTACTTC. Protein product: CASSQDGTGPFYEQYF.

The chain joins TRBV6-5 to TRBJ1-1, with 7 bases that match TRBD1. Germline CDR1 MNHEY, CDR2 SVGAGI. This CDR3 has 15 residues. The J segment lost 4 bases and the V segment lost 0 bases, leaving 5 bases of the junction unmatched. CDR3: CASSYSFRGSTEAFF. The CDR3 DNA is TGTGCCAGCAGTTACTCGTTCAGGGGGAGCACTGAAGCTTTCTTT.

The J gene is TRBJ1-6, the V gene TRBV7-9; D is unresolved. The CDR3 extends over 15 amino acids. CDR1 is SEHNR and CDR2 is FQNEAQ in the germline V gene (reference sequence). Trimming took off 4 bases at V and 9 bases at J, with 16 bases between the two ends. DNA for the CDR3: TGTGCCAGCAGCTCCTGGTCTTTAAAGAGTTCACCCCTCCACTTT. It is translated as CASSSWSLKSSPLHF. The full variable domain, with the rest looked up from reference TRBV7-9 and TRBJ1-6, is DTGVSQNPRHKITKRGQNVTFRCDPISEHNRLYWYRQTLGQGPEFLTYFQNEAQLEKSRLLSDRFSAERPKGSFSTLEIQRTEQGDSAMYLCASSSWSLKSSPLHFGNGTRLTVT.

The chain combines TRBV3-1 (or the pseudogene TRBV3-2) with TRBJ1-1, with 10 bases matching TRBD1. With 3 bases clipped from V and 10 bases from J, the junction kept 11 bases outside the gene matches. Germline CDR1 LGHDT, CDR2 YNNKEL (reference sequence). The CDR3 covers 15 residues. For the CDR3, the DNA is TGTGCCAGCAGCCACTGGGACAGGGGTCAATGGGGAGCTTTCTTT. Translating it yields CASSHWDRGQWGAFF.

This CDR3 reads CASSDHNQPQHF. As DNA, the CDR3 is TGTGCCAGCAGTGACCATAATCAGCCCCAGCATTTT. The chain is built from TRBV2 and TRBJ1-5; D is uncertain. This CDR3 has 12 residues. Between the trimmed V and J ends, which lost 3 bases and 4 bases, there was a span of 4 bases. Germline V CDR1 and CDR2: SNHLY, FYNNEI. Supplemented by reference TRBV2 and TRBJ1-5, the full variable domain reads EPEVTQTPSHQVTQMGQEVILRCVPISNHLYFYWYRQILGQKVEFLVSFYNNEISEKSEIFDDQFSVERPDGSNFTLKIRSTKLEDSAMYFCASSDHNQPQHFGDGTRLSIL.

The chain employs TRBV12-3 or TRBV12-4 and TRBJ2-5; D not resolved. The CDR3 length is 13 residues. V was cut by 3 bases and J by 3 bases, with 8 bases left in between. DNA of the CDR3: TGTGCCAGCAGTTTTTCCCGTAAAGAGACCCAGTACTTC. Its protein product is CASSFSRKETQYF.

V usage is TRBV7-3 and J usage is TRBJ2-2; tentatively, D is TRBD1 (5 bases). The germline V gene encodes CDR1 SGHTA and CDR2 FQGTGA. This CDR3 is 13 amino acids long. V was pared by 5 bases and J by 5 bases, with 9 bases between. CDR3 bases: TGTGCCAGCAGCCCCAGGGAAACCGGGGAGCTGTTTTTT. Amino acid sequence: CASSPRETGELFF.

V and J are TRBV4-2 and TRBJ1-5, with 7 bases identical to TRBD1. After removal of 4 bases from V and 3 bases from J, the junction contained 6 bases not matched to a gene. This CDR3 comprises 15 residues. Per germline, CDR1 LGHNA and CDR2 YNFKEQ. CDR3 region: CASSPRQGDNQPQHF. DNA for the CDR3: TGTGCCAGCAGCCCTCGACAGGGAGACAATCAGCCCCAGCATTTT.

The CDR3 loop reads CASSQEGHSNQPQHF. CDR3 in DNA: TGCGCCAGCAGCCAGGAAGGACACAGCAATCAGCCCCAGCATTTT. The chain couples TRBV4-1 to TRBJ1-5; TRBD1 is a possible D gene (5 bases). This CDR3 has 15 residues. Germline values: CDR1 MGHRA, CDR2 YSYEKL. With 3 bases removed from V and 1 base from J, the gap between germline ends came to 10 bases.

The J gene is TRBJ2-7, the V gene TRBV4-1, with D unclear. This CDR3 comprises 14 residues. From germline, CDR1 is MGHRA and CDR2 YSYEKL. Trimming removed 0 bases from V and 1 base from J, with 7 bases in between. The CDR3 region is CASSQEIRSYEQYF. The CDR3, as DNA: TGCGCCAGCAGCCAAGAAATTCGTTCCTACGAGCAGTACTTC.

V and J are TRBV3-1 (or the pseudogene TRBV3-2) and TRBJ2-4; possible D gene TRBD1, 5 bases. V lost 4 bases to trimming and J lost 0 bases, with 7 bases between them. Germline CDR1 reads LGHDT; CDR2 reads YNNKEL (reference sequence). The CDR3 is 14 amino acids. CDR3 nucleotide sequence: TGTGCCAGCAGCCCGACAGCAGCCAAAAACATTCAGTACTTC. Its protein product is CASSPTAAKNIQYF.

The count of this clone is one. J is TRBJ2-2 and V is TRBV27; TRBD1 matches 9 bases. Germline V gives CDR1 MNHEY, CDR2 SMNVEV (reference sequence). CDR3 length: 17 amino acids. V dropped 5 bases and J dropped 3; count of bases not matched to a gene: 10. This CDR3 is CASSLPSGQGDTGELFF. The CDR3 region has the DNA TGTGCCAGCAGTCTCCCTTCGGGACAGGGAGACACCGGGGAGCTGTTTTTT.

V usage is TRBV5-4 and J usage is TRBJ2-3; 9 bases align to TRBD2. The V segment lost 4 bases and the J segment 6 bases; nucleotides outside the gene matches: 3. This CDR3 is built from 13 residues. CDR1 is SGHNT, CDR2 YYREEE, per germline (reference sequence). The CDR3 bases are TGTGCCAGCAGCCCCAGCGGGGGGGATACGCAGTATTTT. Its translation: CASSPSGGDTQYF.

The rearrangement links TRBV6-4 to TRBJ1-2, with 7 bases lining up with TRBD1. CDR1 and CDR2 from the germline V gene are MRHNA and SNTAGT. Trimming removed 8 bases from V and 4 bases from J; junction bases left unmatched: 4. The CDR3 has 12 amino acids. This CDR3 reads CASRDSTYGYTF. The CDR3, as DNA: TGTGCCAGCCGGGACAGCACCTATGGCTACACCTTC.

CDR3 bases: TGTGCCAGCAGCCCAGGGGAAGCAGGGCGCTCTGGAAACACCATATATTTT. Translated: CASSPGEAGRSGNTIYF. This chain connects TRBV13 to TRBJ1-3; TRBD1 is a possible D gene (6 bases). Germline V gives CDR1 PRHDT, CDR2 FYEKMQ (reference sequence). This CDR3 is built from 17 residues. Trimming removed 5 bases from V and 0 bases from J, with 17 bases in between.

The DNA of the CDR3 is TGTGCCAGTAGCCTCGCCGGAGGGGCCTATGGCTACACCTTC. This sequence encodes CASSLAGGAYGYTF. This chain joins TRBV19 and TRBJ1-2; the D gene is possibly TRBD1 (5 bases). This CDR3 has 14 residues. Germline values: CDR1 LNHDA, CDR2 SQIVND (reference sequence). Trimming pared 6 bases from V and 4 bases from J, leaving 15 bases between.

This clone came up once. The genes are TRBV9 and TRBJ1-2; TRBD1 matches 11 bases. The CDR3 runs to 14 residues. The germline V gene encodes CDR1 SGDLS and CDR2 YYNGEE. Losses at the gene ends were 3 bases for V and 7 bases for J; bases not matched to a gene: 5. The CDR3 is CASSAGQGAGGYTF. The CDR3 region has the DNA TGTGCCAGCAGCGCAGGACAGGGGGCGGGTGGCTACACCTTC.

This clone has ten or more counts. The J gene is TRBJ1-6, the V gene TRBV7-2; D may be TRBD1 (6 bases). Germline V gene data show CDR1 as SGHTA and CDR2 as FQGNSA. V was clipped by 5 bases and J by 0 bases, with 14 bases between them. The CDR3 is 17 residues long. Here the CDR3 DNA reads TGTGCCAGCAGCGTATGGGACACCAGCTCCTATAATTCACCCCTCCACTTT. Protein sequence: CASSVWDTSSYNSPLHF.

The chain joins TRBV6-5 to TRBJ2-2; maybe TRBD1 (6 bases). Per the germline V gene, CDR1 is MNHEY and CDR2 is SVGAGI. Trimming left V 7 bases short and J 3 bases short, with 12 bases between. The CDR3 extends over 14 amino acids. The CDR3 sequence: CASMRQDYTGELFF. In DNA, the CDR3 is TGTGCCAGCATGCGACAGGATTACACCGGGGAGCTGTTTTTT.

Written as DNA, the CDR3 is TGTGCCAGCACTCGGGGGGGCGCGGGGAACTATGGCTACACCTTC. Protein product: CASTRGGAGNYGYTF. J is TRBJ1-2 and V is TRBV6-5; D might be TRBD1 (6 bases). Trimming took off 7 bases at V and 2 bases at J, with 17 bases between the two ends. CDR1 is MNHEY, CDR2 SVGAGI, per germline. This CDR3 is 15 amino acids long.

The chain has TRBV4-2 and TRBJ2-2; 7 bases line up with TRBD2. Germline assignment: CDR1 LGHNA and CDR2 YNFKEQ. The CDR3 loop spans 16 amino acids. The V and J ends lost 0 bases and 5 bases, in that order; junction bases with no gene match: 6. The chain's CDR3 is CASSQDERGGTGELFF. The CDR3 nucleotides read TGTGCCAGCAGCCAAGATGAGCGGGGCGGAACCGGGGAGCTGTTTTTT.

This clone was counted a single time. The V gene is TRBV5-6, the J gene TRBJ2-5, with 7 bases lining up with TRBD1. V was pared by 4 bases and J by 3 bases, with 6 bases of the junction left unmatched. Germline V lookup: CDR1 SGHDT, CDR2 YYEEEE. CDR3 size: 14 residues. The DNA of the CDR3 is TGTGCCAGCAGCCCCAGGACAGGTAAAGAGACCCAGTACTTC. Amino acid sequence: CASSPRTGKETQYF.

The genes are TRBV10-3 and TRBJ1-2; D uncertain. There are 16 residues in the CDR3. Germline assignment: CDR1 ENHRY and CDR2 SYGVKD. V lost 0 bases, J lost 1 base, and 12 bases lay in between. The CDR3 reads CAISESSSGSNYGYTF. CDR3 nucleotide sequence: TGTGCCATCAGTGAGTCCAGCAGCGGCAGTAACTATGGCTACACCTTC.

The rearrangement joins TRBV11-2 to TRBJ2-4; 7 nucleotides match TRBD1. The germline V gene encodes CDR1 SGHAT and CDR2 FQNNGV. The J segment lost 0 bases and the V segment lost 4 bases, leaving 9 bases of the junction unmatched. CDR3 length equals 17 residues. This chain's CDR3 is CASSSRQGNIAKNIQYF. The DNA for the CDR3 is TGTGCCAGCAGCTCGCGACAGGGAAATATAGCCAAAAACATTCAGTACTTC.

This clone occurred once. The chain recombines TRBV3-1 (or the pseudogene TRBV3-2) with TRBJ1-5, with D possibly matching TRBD1 (5 bases). This CDR3 has 14 amino acids. From germline, CDR1 is LGHDT and CDR2 YNNKEL (reference sequence). The V end was cut by 3 bases, the J end by 2 bases, with 8 bases between. The CDR3 loop is CASSHRGGNQPQHF. In DNA, the CDR3 is TGTGCCAGCAGCCATAGGGGTGGCAATCAGCCCCAGCATTTT.

This clone has just one count. The chain employs TRBV6-1 and TRBJ2-7; TRBD1 might be the D (6 bases). V dropped 1 base and J dropped 3 bases, with 10 bases sitting between them. Per germline, CDR1 MNHNS and CDR2 SASEGT. This CDR3 has 14 residues. The CDR3: CASSEGATGYEQYV. The DNA of the CDR3 is TGTGCCAGCAGTGAAGGGGCGACAGGCTACGAGCAGTACGTC.